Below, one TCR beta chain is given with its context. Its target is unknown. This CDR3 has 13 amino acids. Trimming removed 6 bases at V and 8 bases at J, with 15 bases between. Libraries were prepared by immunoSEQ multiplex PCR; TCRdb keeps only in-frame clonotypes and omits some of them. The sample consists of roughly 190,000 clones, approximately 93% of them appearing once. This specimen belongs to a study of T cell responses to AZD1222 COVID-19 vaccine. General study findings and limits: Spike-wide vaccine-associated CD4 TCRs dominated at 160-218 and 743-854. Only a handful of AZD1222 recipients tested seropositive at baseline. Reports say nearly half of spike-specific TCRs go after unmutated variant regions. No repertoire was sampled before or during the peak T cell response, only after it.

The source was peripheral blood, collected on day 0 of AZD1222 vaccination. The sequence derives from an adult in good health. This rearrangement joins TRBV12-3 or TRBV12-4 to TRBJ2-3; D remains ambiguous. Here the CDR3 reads CASRAPGSGTQYF. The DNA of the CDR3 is TGTGCCAGCAGGGCCCCTGGCTCTGGTACGCAGTATTTT.